These T cell receptor beta chains were read from a single sample in a study of T cells in Graves' hyperthyroidism and ophthalmopathy. TCRdb called the multiplex PCR reads again in MiXCR, with one record for every CDR3 protein. The sample records about 300,000 distinct CDR3 sequences, around a sixth being singletons. The sample consisted of blood. Receptors were obtained from a young man with Graves' hyperthyroidism. CDR3s include the opening cysteine and the closing phenylalanine or tryptophan. Each record gives: clone size, D gene, J gene, V gene, CDR3 protein, CDR3 DNA. A D gene is named only where the DNA matches it firmly. Only part of the rows carry a size: once, few, many, or a class if the clone is expanded.

>many|TRBD2|TRBJ2-7|TRBV11-2
CASSLAMGGEQYF
TGTGCCAGCAGCTTAGCTATGGGGGGGGAGCAGTACTTC
>NA|NA|TRBJ1-3|TRBV11-2
CASSLDRVSTGGNTIYF
TGTGCCAGCAGCTTAGATCGGGTCTCAACCGGTGGGAACACCATATATTTT
>many|NA|TRBJ2-1|TRBV28
CASSGASGSYNEQFF
TGTGCCAGCAGTGGCGCTAGTGGATCCTACAATGAGCAGTTCTTC
>many|NA|TRBJ2-7|TRBV3-1
CASSQGRYEQYF
TGTGCCAGCAGCCAGGGAAGATACGAGCAGTACTTC
>many|NA|TRBJ1-2|TRBV30
CAWSGYGYTF
TGTGCCTGGAGTGGGTATGGCTACACCTTC
>many|TRBD2|TRBJ2-5|TRBV11-3
CASGGGRLETQYF
TGTGCCAGCGGGGGGGGAAGATTGGAGACCCAGTACTTC
>few|NA|TRBJ2-7|TRBV10-3
CAISDLLSSYEQYF
TGTGCCATCAGTGATCTTCTTAGCTCCTACGAGCAGTACTTC
>many|NA|TRBJ1-1|TRBV30
CAWIRGNTEAFF
TGTGCCTGGATCCGGGGGAACACTGAAGCTTTCTTT
>NA|TRBD1|TRBJ1-5|TRBV5-6
CASSPTGLGQPHHF
TGTGCCAGCAGCCCGACAGGCTTGGGACAGCCCCATCATTTT
>many|TRBD1|TRBJ2-7|TRBV11-3
CASSQDRDYEQYF
TGTGCCAGCAGCCAGGACAGGGACTACGAGCAGTACTTC
>many|NA|TRBJ1-1|TRBV28
CASGHFITEAFF
TGTGCCAGCGGTCACTTCATCACTGAAGCTTTCTTT
>many|TRBD1|TRBJ2-3|TRBV28
CASPPLRDSPKHTDTQYF
TGTGCCAGCCCTCCACTCCGGGACAGCCCAAAGCACACAGATACGCAGTATTTT
>many|TRBD1|TRBJ2-3|TRBV5-1
CASSRTGDGTDTQYF
TGCGCCAGCAGCAGAACAGGGGATGGCACAGATACGCAGTATTTT
>few|NA|TRBJ1-4|TRBV7-9
CASSFADWEKLFF
TGTGCCAGCAGTTTCGCGGACTGGGAAAAACTGTTTTTT
>many|NA|TRBJ2-1|TRBV6-6
CASSYTSWVEQFF
TGTGCCAGCAGTTACACAAGCTGGGTTGAGCAGTTCTTC
>NA|NA|TRBJ2-7|TRBV24-1
CATSGMVQGRYEQYF
TGTGCCACCAGTGGTATGGTACAGGGCCGCTACGAGCAGTACTTC
>few|NA|TRBJ2-5|TRBV15
CATSRVRPYQETQYF
TGTGCCACCAGCAGAGTTCGGCCGTACCAAGAGACCCAGTACTTC
>many|NA|TRBJ2-5|TRBV6-1
CASSDSQGKGETQYF
TGTGCCAGCAGCGATTCACAGGGAAAAGGGGAGACCCAGTACTTC
>NA|TRBD2|TRBJ2-7|TRBV29-1
CSVTSGRSSYEQYF
TGCAGCGTTACGAGCGGGAGGTCCTCCTACGAGCAGTACTTC
>few|NA|TRBJ2-5|TRBV7-7
CASSLEFGAQETQYF
TGTGCTAGCAGCTTAGAGTTCGGAGCACAAGAGACCCAGTACTTC
>few|TRBD2|TRBJ2-2|TRBV3-1
CASSQGYLAGTGELFF
TGTGCCAGCAGCCAAGGGTACCTAGCGGGCACCGGGGAGCTGTTTTTT
>NA|TRBD1|TRBJ2-7|TRBV27
CASSLTGTANEQYF
TGTGCCAGCAGTTTGACGGGGACAGCCAACGAGCAGTACTTC
>many|NA|TRBJ2-7|TRBV28
CASSLSGEGEQYF
TGTGCCAGCAGTTTATCAGGGGAAGGCGAGCAGTACTTC
>many|NA|TRBJ2-5|TRBV5-1
CASSFPDGQETQYF
TGCGCCAGCAGCTTTCCTGACGGCCAAGAGACCCAGTACTTC
>many|NA|TRBJ2-3|TRBV18
CASSPGSTDTQYF
TGTGCCAGCAGCCCGGGCAGCACAGATACGCAGTATTTT
>many|TRBD2|TRBJ2-1|TRBV5-1
CASSRRASGREDNEQFF
TGCGCCAGCAGCCGGAGGGCTAGCGGGAGGGAAGACAATGAGCAGTTCTTC
>few|NA|TRBJ1-3|TRBV5-5
CASSPILTASSSGNTIYF
TGTGCCAGCAGCCCTATCTTGACCGCATCTTCCTCTGGAAACACCATATATTTT
>NA|TRBD1|TRBJ1-5|TRBV10-3
CAISQTGVNQPQHF
TGTGCCATCAGTCAGACAGGGGTTAATCAGCCCCAGCATTTT
>NA|NA|TRBJ1-2|TRBV27
CASSPRREGNYGYTF
TGTGCCAGCAGTCCTAGACGAGAGGGGAACTATGGCTACACCTTC
>NA|TRBD1|TRBJ1-1|TRBV13
CASSRGQAQGTEAFF
TGTGCCAGCAGCCGGGGACAGGCCCAGGGCACTGAAGCTTTCTTT
>many|NA|TRBJ2-7|TRBV20-1
CSVQIGTYEQYF
TGCAGTGTTCAGATAGGGACCTACGAGCAGTACTTC
>many|NA|TRBJ2-1|TRBV7-9
CASSLVVRGNEQFF
TGTGCCAGCAGCTTAGTGGTAAGGGGCAATGAGCAGTTCTTC